This T cell receptor (beta chain) was identified during a study of blood T cell repertoires in COVID-19. Study as a whole: The samples span acute and convalescent COVID-19 from the United States, Italy and Spain. Sources were T cells, B-cell-depleted T cells, or PBMCs; the material itself was cDNA or gDNA.

Produced via immunoSEQ multiplex PCR; TCRdb's table is partial and in-frame only. The sample has approximately 77,000 clones; about nine tenths are singletons. The germline V gene encodes CDR1 SGHTA and CDR2 FQGNSA. The CDR3 has 13 residues. V lost 5 bases and J 0 bases, leaving 7 bases between the germline ends. The genes are TRBV7-2 and TRBJ1-1; D not resolved. The clonotype originates from a woman older than 75 with acute or convalescent COVID-19. The sequencing input was peripheral blood. This chain's CDR3 is CASSGPMNTEAFF. CDR3 bases: TGTGCCAGCAGCGGCCCCATGAACACTGAAGCTTTCTTT.